This entry features one T cell receptor (beta chain) sequence. The antigen is unknown. Naive CD8+ T cells showed CD45RO-CCR7+CD27+CD95-. The entry originates in a study of CXCR3-negative and CXCR3-positive naive CD8 T cells. Points from the study as a whole: Hydrophobicity was higher for TRB CDR3s found in CXCR3-positive naive cells than in CXCR3-negative naive cells. CXCR3 levels fell partly with cryopreservation; most assays relied on fresh PBMCs. The study found that naive CXCR3-negative and CXCR3-positive cells shared TRBV-TRBJ usage, while memory cells differed. Diversity was high in both naive subsets and much lower in memory cells.

CDR3 length: 14 residues. Germline V CDR1 and CDR2: MNHEY, SVGEGT. Researchers prepared the TRB cDNA libraries using 5' RACE with UMI labels. From its re-call of the 5' RACE reads, TCRdb lists each CDR3 protein once, without DNA. The sample table includes 84,000 or so distinct CDR3 sequences. Sequenced input: naive CXCR3+ CD8+ T cells from blood. Subset of the sample: CD45RO-CCR7+CD27+CD95- naive CD8+ T cells expressing CXCR3 (TNR3+). This chain links TRBV6-2 or TRBV6-3 with TRBJ2-5; TCRdb's assignment of TRBD1 cannot be checked, as there is no DNA. This clonotype originated in a human donor in good health. Some clones in this sample may be carry-over from other donors' samples. The CDR3 region is CASLLWGYQDTQYF.